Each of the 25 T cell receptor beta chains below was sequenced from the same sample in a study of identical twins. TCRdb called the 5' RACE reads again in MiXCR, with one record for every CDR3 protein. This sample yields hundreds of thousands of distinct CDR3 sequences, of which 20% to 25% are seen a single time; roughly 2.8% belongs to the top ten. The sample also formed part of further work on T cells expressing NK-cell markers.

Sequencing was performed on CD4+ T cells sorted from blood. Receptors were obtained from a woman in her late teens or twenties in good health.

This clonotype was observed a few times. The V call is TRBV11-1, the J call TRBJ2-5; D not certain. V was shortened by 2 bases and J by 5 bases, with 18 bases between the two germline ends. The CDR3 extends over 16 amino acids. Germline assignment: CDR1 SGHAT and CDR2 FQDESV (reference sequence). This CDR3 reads CASSLWLFSGSETQYF. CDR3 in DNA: TGTGCCAGCAGCTTATGGCTCTTCTCAGGATCCGAGACCCAGTACTTC.

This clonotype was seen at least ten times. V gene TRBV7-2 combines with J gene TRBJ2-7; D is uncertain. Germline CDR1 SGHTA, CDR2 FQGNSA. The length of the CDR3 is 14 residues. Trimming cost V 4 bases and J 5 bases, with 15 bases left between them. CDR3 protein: CASSSSAFSDEQYF. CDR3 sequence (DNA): TGTGCCAGCAGCTCGTCAGCTTTCAGCGACGAGCAGTACTTC.

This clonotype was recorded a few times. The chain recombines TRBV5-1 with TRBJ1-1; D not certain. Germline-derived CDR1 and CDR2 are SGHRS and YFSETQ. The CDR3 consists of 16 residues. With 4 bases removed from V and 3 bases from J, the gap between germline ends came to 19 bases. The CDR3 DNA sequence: TGCGCCAGCAGCCCGGCGACGCGGTCGGGGTACACTGAAGCTTTCTTT. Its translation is CASSPATRSGYTEAFF.

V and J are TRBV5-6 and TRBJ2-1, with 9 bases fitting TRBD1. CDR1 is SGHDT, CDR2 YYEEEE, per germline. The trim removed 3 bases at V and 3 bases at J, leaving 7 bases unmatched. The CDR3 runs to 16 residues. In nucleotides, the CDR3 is TGTGCCAGCAGCTGGGGCGGGACAGGGTTCTACAATGAGCAGTTCTTC. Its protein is CASSWGGTGFYNEQFF.

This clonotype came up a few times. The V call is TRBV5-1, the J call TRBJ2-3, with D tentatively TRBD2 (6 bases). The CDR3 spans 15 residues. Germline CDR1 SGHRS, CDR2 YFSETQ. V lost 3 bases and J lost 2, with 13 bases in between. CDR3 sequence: CASSYLSGSTDTQYF. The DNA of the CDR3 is TGCGCCAGCAGCTACCTAAGCGGGTCCACAGATACGCAGTATTTT.

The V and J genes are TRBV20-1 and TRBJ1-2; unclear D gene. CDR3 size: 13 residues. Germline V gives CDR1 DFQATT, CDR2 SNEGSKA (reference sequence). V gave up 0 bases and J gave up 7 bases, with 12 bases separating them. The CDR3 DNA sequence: TGCAGTGCTAGAGATACGGAAGAGACTGGCTACACCTTC. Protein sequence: CSARDTEETGYTF.

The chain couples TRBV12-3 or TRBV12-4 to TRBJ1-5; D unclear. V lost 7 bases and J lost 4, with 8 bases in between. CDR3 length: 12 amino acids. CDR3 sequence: CASKSRNQPQHF. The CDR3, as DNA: TGTGCCAGCAAGTCGAGGAATCAGCCCCAGCATTTT.

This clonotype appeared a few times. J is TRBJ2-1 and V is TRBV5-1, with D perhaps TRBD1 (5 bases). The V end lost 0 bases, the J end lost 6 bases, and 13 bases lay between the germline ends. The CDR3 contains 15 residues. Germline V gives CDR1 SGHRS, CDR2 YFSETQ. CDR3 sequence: CASSLGDRWGNEQFF. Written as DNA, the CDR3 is TGCGCCAGCAGCTTGGGAGACAGATGGGGCAATGAGCAGTTCTTC.

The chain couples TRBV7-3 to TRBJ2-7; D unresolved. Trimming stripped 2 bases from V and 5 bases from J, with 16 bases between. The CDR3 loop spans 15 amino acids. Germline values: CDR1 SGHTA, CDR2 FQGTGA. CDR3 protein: CASSLLQAGFHEQYF. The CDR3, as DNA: TGTGCCAGCAGCTTACTCCAGGCAGGCTTCCACGAGCAGTACTTC. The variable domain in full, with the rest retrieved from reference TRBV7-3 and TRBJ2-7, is GAGVSQTPSNKVTEKGKYVELRCDPISGHTALYWYRQSLGQGPEFLIYFQGTGAADDSGLPNDRFFAVRPEGSVSTLKIQRTERGDSAVYLCASSLLQAGFHEQYFGPGTRLTVT.

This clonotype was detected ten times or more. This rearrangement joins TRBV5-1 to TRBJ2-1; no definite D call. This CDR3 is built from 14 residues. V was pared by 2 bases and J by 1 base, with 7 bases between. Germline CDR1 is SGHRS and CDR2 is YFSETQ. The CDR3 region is CASSLGRSYNEQFF. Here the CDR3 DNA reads TGCGCCAGCAGCTTAGGCAGGTCCTACAATGAGCAGTTCTTC.

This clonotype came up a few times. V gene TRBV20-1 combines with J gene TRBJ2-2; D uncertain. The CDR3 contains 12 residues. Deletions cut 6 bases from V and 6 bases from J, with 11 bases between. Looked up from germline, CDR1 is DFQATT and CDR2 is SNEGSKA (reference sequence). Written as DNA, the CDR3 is TGCAGTGCGTTACAGCGCCCCGGGGAGCTGTTTTTT. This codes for CSALQRPGELFF.

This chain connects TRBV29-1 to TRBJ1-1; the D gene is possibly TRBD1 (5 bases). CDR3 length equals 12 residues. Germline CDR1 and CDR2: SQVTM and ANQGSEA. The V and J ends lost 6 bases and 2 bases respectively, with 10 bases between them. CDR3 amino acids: CSVDNQNTEAFF. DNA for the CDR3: TGCAGCGTGGACAATCAAAACACTGAAGCTTTCTTT.

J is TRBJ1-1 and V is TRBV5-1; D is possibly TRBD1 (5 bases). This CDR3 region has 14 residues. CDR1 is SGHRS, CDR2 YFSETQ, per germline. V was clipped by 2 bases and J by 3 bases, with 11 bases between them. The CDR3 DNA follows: TGCGCCAGCAGCTTAGGGGACGGGGACACTGAAGCTTTCTTT. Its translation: CASSLGDGDTEAFF.

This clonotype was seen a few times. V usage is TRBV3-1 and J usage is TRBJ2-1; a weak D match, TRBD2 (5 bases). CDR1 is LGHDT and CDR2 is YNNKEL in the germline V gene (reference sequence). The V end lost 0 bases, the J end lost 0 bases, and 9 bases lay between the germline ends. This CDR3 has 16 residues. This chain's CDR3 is CASSQELGSSYNEQFF. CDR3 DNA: TGTGCCAGCAGCCAAGAATTGGGGAGCTCCTACAATGAGCAGTTCTTC.

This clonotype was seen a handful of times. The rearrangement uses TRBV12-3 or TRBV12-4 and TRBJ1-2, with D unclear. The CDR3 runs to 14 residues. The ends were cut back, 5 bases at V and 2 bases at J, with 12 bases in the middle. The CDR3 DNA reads TGTGCCAGCAGTGCCGGACGTCCCAACTATGGCTACACCTTC. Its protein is CASSAGRPNYGYTF.

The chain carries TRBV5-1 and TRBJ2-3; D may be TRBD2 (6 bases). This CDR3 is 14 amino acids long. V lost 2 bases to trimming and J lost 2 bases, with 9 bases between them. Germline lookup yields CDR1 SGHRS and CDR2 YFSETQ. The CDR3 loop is CASSFSGDTDTQYF. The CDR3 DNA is TGCGCCAGCAGCTTTAGCGGAGACACAGATACGCAGTATTTT.

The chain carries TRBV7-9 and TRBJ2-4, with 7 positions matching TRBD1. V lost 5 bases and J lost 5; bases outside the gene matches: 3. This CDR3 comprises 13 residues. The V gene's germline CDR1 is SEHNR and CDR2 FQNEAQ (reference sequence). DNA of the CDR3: TGTGCCAGCAGCCCGGGACAGCAAAACATTCAGTACTTC. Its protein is CASSPGQQNIQYF.

CDR3 DNA: TGCGCCAGCAGCCAAGGATGGGGGGCCAGGGCCGGGGAGCTGTTTTTT. It yields the protein CASSQGWGARAGELFF. The chain has TRBV4-1 and TRBJ2-2; either TRBD1 or TRBD2 may fit D (6 bases each). The CDR3 has 16 amino acids. Germline V gene data show CDR1 as MGHRA and CDR2 as YSYEKL. The ends were cut back, 1 base at V and 6 bases at J, with 15 bases in the middle.

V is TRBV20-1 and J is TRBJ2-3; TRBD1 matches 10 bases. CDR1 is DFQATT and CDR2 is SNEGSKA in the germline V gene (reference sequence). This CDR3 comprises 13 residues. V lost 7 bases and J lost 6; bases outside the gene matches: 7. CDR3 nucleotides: TGCAGTGTCCTGGACAGGGGGAGGGATACGCAGTATTTT. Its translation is CSVLDRGRDTQYF.

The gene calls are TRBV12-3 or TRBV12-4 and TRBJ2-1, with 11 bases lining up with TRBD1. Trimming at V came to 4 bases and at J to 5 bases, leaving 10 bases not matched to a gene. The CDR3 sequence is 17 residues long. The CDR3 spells CASSSPDRGRGDNEQFF. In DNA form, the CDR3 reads TGTGCCAGCAGTTCACCGGACAGGGGGCGAGGGGACAATGAGCAGTTCTTC.

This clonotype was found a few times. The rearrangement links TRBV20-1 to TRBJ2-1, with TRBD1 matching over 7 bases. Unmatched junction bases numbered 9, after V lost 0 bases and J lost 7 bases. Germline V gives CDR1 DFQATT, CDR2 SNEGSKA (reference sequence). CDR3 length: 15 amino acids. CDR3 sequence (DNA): TGCAGTGCTAGAGATCGAGTAGACAGGGCTAATGAGCAGTTCTTC. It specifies CSARDRVDRANEQFF.

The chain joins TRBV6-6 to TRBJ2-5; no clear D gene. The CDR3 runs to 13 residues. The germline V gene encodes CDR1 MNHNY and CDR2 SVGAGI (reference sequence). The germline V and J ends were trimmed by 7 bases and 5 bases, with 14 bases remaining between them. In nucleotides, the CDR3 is TGTGCCAGCACCACAACCCGGGCGGAGACCCAGTACTTC. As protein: CASTTTRAETQYF.

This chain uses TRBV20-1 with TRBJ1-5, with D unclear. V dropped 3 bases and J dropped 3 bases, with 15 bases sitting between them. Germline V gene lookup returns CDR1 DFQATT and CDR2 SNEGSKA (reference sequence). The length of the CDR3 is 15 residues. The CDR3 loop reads CSASQSGLLNQPQHF. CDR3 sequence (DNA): TGCAGTGCTAGCCAATCGGGGTTACTCAATCAGCCCCAGCATTTT.

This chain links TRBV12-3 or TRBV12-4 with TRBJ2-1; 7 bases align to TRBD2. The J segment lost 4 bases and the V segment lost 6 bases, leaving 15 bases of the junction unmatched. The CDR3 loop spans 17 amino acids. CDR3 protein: CASRPSGAPRAYNEQFF. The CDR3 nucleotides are TGTGCCAGCAGACCCAGCGGGGCCCCGCGCGCATACAATGAGCAGTTCTTC.

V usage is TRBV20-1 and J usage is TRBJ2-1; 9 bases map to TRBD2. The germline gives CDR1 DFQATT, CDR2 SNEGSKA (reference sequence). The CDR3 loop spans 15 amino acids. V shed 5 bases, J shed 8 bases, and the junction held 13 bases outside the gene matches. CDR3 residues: CSALRSGRHLYEQFF. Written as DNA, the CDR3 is TGCAGTGCTCTCCGAAGCGGGAGGCACCTCTATGAGCAGTTCTTC.